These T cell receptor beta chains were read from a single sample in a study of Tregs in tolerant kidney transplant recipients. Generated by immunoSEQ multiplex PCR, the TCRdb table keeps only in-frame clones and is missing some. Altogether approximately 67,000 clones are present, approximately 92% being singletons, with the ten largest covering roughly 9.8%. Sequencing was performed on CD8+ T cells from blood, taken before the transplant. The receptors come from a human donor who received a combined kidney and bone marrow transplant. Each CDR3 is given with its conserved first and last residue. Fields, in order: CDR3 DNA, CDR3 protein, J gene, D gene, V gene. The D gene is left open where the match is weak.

CDR3 DNA: TGTGCCAGCAGTTCCGACAGGGGCCGAGCTTTCTTT
CDR3 protein: CASSSDRGRAFF
J gene: TRBJ1-1
D gene: TRBD1
V gene: TRBV27

CDR3 DNA: TGTGCCAGCAGCTTTCTACAGCAGAGCTATGGCTACACCTTC
CDR3 protein: CASSFLQQSYGYTF
J gene: TRBJ1-2
D gene: -
V gene: TRBV5-4

CDR3 DNA: TGTGCCAGCAGTACACGGGACAGTTACGAGCAGTACTTC
CDR3 protein: CASSTRDSYEQYF
J gene: TRBJ2-7
D gene: TRBD1
V gene: TRBV6-1

CDR3 DNA: TGTGCCAGCAGTTATACCGGAATTCCTAAGGGGGGCTACACCTTC
CDR3 protein: CASSYTGIPKGGYTF
J gene: TRBJ1-2
D gene: -
V gene: TRBV6-5

CDR3 DNA: TGTGCCAGCAGTCCGACAACTGGCTCCTATAATTCACCCCTCCACTTT
CDR3 protein: CASSPTTGSYNSPLHF
J gene: TRBJ1-6
D gene: -
V gene: TRBV28

CDR3 DNA: TGCAGCTTCGCTGTAGCCGGCGCCTCCGAGCAGTACTTC
CDR3 protein: CSFAVAGASEQYF
J gene: TRBJ2-7
D gene: -
V gene: TRBV29-1

CDR3 DNA: TGTGCCAGCAGCTTAAAATACTCCTACAATGAGCAGTTCTTC
CDR3 protein: CASSLKYSYNEQFF
J gene: TRBJ2-1
D gene: -
V gene: TRBV11-3

CDR3 DNA: TGCGCCAGCAGCCAATACAGGGGAAATAATTCACCCCTCCACTTT
CDR3 protein: CASSQYRGNNSPLHF
J gene: TRBJ1-6
D gene: TRBD1
V gene: TRBV4-3

CDR3 DNA: TGTGCCTGGAGCCCGGGACTGGGGAACACTGAAGCTTTCTTT
CDR3 protein: CAWSPGLGNTEAFF
J gene: TRBJ1-1
D gene: -
V gene: TRBV30

CDR3 DNA: TGTGCCAGCAGCTGGGGGACTAGCGTGCTCACAGATACGCAGTATTTT
CDR3 protein: CASSWGTSVLTDTQYF
J gene: TRBJ2-3
D gene: TRBD2
V gene: TRBV5-6

CDR3 DNA: TGTGCCAGCAGTTTTGGGGGGGCGAACTATGGCTACACCTTC
CDR3 protein: CASSFGGANYGYTF
J gene: TRBJ1-2
D gene: -
V gene: TRBV27

CDR3 DNA: TGTGCCAGCAAATTGGGACAGTACAATGAGCAGTTCTTC
CDR3 protein: CASKLGQYNEQFF
J gene: TRBJ2-1
D gene: TRBD1
V gene: TRBV6-5

CDR3 DNA: TGTGCCAGCAGCTTGGGGGAGGGTCTCATTCAGTACTTC
CDR3 protein: CASSLGEGLIQYF
J gene: TRBJ2-4
D gene: TRBD2
V gene: TRBV5-6

CDR3 DNA: TGTGCCTGGACCGCCGGGACAGGATACTCTGGGGCCAACGTCCTGGCTTTC
CDR3 protein: CAWTAGTGYSGANVLAF
J gene: TRBJ2-6
D gene: TRBD1
V gene: TRBV30

CDR3 DNA: TGTGCCAGCAGGGTGGGAGTCACAGATACGCAGTATTTT
CDR3 protein: CASRVGVTDTQYF
J gene: TRBJ2-3
D gene: -
V gene: TRBV7-9